This T cell receptor beta chain emerged from a study of metastatic and nonmetastatic thyroid tumors. Study context: Repertoire data that came from the blood and tumor or nodule tissue of malignant and benign thyroid patients were compared. Whole-study results and caveats: In blood and tumor, TCR beta diversity was reportedly significantly higher in malignant thyroid tumors than in benign nodules.

This clone was observed a handful of times. As yet, its antigen is unknown. The CDR3 length is 16 residues. Per germline, CDR1 MNHEY and CDR2 SVGAGI. Germline trimming cut 0 bases from V and 2 bases from J; bases unmatched to any gene: 2. TCRdb re-called clones via MiXCR from the PCR reads. Among approximately 12,000 clones listed, 25% to 30% were seen once. Each patient came to thyroid surgery without any prior treatment (of any kind). This clonotype originated in a female donor with papillary thyroid cancer or a benign thyroid nodule (not recorded which). Some clones in this sample may be carry-over from other donors' samples. V usage is TRBV6-5 and J usage is TRBJ1-2; 11 positions agree with TRBD1. The sample taken for sequencing was tumor tissue. Here the CDR3 reads CASSYSRTGGNYGYTF. CDR3 nucleotides: TGTGCCAGCAGTTACTCCCGGACAGGGGGCAACTATGGCTACACCTTC.